This T cell receptor (beta chain) derives from a study of T cells in Graves' hyperthyroidism and ophthalmopathy. Amplified TCR beta CDR3 regions came from RNA transcripts. With the HTBI primer set, the TCR CDR3 went through a first round of RT-PCR. TCRdb recomputed calls from the multiplex PCR reads with MiXCR, one row per CDR3 protein. The repertoire has nearly 600,000 distinct CDR3 sequences, around 13% of them found once; the top ten carry under 7%. Blood was drawn at first hyperthyroidism diagnosis, before any ophthalmopathy symptoms. PBMCs came from about 10 ml fresh peripheral blood. The length of the CDR3 is 14 residues. CDR1 and CDR2 (germline): MNHEY, SVGEGT. The V end was cut by 1 base, the J end by 3 bases, with 9 bases between. This clonotype showed up many times.

The specimen was blood. The J gene is TRBJ1-1, the V gene TRBV6-2 or TRBV6-3, with D uncertain. The source is a woman younger than 45 with Graves' hyperthyroidism that later progressed to Graves' ophthalmopathy. This chain's CDR3 is CASSYLSEYTEAFF. CDR3 nucleotides: TGTGCCAGCAGTTACTTGTCTGAGTACACTGAAGCTTTCTTT.